The rows below give T cell receptor beta chains drawn from one sample of a study of identical twins. TCRdb reprocessed the 5' RACE reads via MiXCR and lists one record per CDR3 protein. Found here are 1.5 million to 2 million distinct CDR3 sequences, around 29% of them singletons; the top ten hold approximately 0.25%. The specimen was cord blood. These receptors were taken from a newborn girl in good health. Both conserved end residues are part of each CDR3.

v_call | cdr3_aa
TRBV2 | CASSVRGTRRSGANVLTF
TRBV18 | CASSPFQGRVNEQFF
TRBV5-1 | CASSFRDYSTGELFF
TRBV6-1 | CASRTVANYGYTF
TRBV29-1 | CSVDREDYGYTF
TRBV12-3/TRBV12-4 | CASSLAQGAGETQYF
TRBV7-2 | CASSPVGPGHSPLHF
TRBV7-2 | CASSLGRRNNSPLHF
TRBV27 | CASSLGGQGRGEKLFF
TRBV10-3 | CAISEAAGGYGYTF
TRBV5-1 | CASSLTASGGNEQYF
TRBV12-3/TRBV12-4 | CTSSFGAGGAKNIQYF
TRBV7-9 | CASSFYTGERNEQYF
TRBV20-1 | CSARDSERGGPTGELFF